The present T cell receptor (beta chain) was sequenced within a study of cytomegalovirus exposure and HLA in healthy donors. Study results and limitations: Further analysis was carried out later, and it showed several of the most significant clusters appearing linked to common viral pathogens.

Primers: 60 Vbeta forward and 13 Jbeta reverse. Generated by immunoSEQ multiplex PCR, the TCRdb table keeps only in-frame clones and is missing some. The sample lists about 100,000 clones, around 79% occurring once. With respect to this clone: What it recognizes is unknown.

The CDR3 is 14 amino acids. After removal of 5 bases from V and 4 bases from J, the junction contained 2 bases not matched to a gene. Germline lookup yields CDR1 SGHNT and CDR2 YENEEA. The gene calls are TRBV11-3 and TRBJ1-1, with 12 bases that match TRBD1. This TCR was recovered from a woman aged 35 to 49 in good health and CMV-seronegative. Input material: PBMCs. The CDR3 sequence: CASSQGQGATEAFF. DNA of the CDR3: TGTGCCAGCAGCCAGGGACAGGGGGCCACTGAAGCTTTCTTT.